The 23 T cell receptor beta chains below come from one sample, sequenced in a study of T cells in Graves' hyperthyroidism and ophthalmopathy. TCR beta CDR3 regions were amplified from RNA. HTBI primers were the set used in a first-round RT-PCR of the TCR CDR3. TCRdb reprocessed the multiplex PCR reads with MiXCR, giving one entry per CDR3 protein. Here the sample spans a few hundred thousand distinct CDR3 sequences, 35% to 55% being singletons. Material for sequencing was peripheral blood or thyroid tissue (not recorded which). The receptors were gathered from a woman under 30 with Graves' hyperthyroidism.

V and J are TRBV6-5 and TRBJ1-5; D remains ambiguous. The germline V gene has CDR1 MNHEY and CDR2 SVGAGI. V was cut by 0 bases and J by 11 bases, with 17 bases left in between. The CDR3 totals 15 residues. This CDR3 reads CASSYSKVVQETQHF. CDR3 DNA: TGTGCCAGCAGTTACTCGAAGGTGGTACAAGAGACCCAGCATTTT.

Ten or more counts support this clonotype. The J gene is TRBJ2-5, the V gene TRBV2, with 12 bases matching TRBD2. There are 15 residues in the CDR3. Germline CDR1 and CDR2: SNHLY and FYNNEI. V trimming: 6 bases; J trimming: 0 bases; junction bases outside the gene matches: 2. The CDR3 DNA reads as TGTGCCAGCAGAGGACTAGCGGGACACCAAGAGACCCAGTACTTC. Residues: CASRGLAGHQETQYF. The whole variable domain, remainder taken from reference TRBV2 and TRBJ2-5, is EPEVTQTPSHQVTQMGQEVILRCVPISNHLYFYWYRQILGQKVEFLVSFYNNEISEKSEIFDDQFSVERPDGSNFTLKIRSTKLEDSAMYFCASRGLAGHQETQYFGPGTRLLVL.

The chain carries TRBV2 and TRBJ1-4, with 7 bases fitting TRBD1. CDR1 and CDR2 (germline): SNHLY, FYNNEI. This CDR3 is 19 amino acids long. J gave up 0 bases and V 5 bases, and 15 bases lay outside the gene matches. In DNA, the CDR3 is TGTGCCAGCAGTTACTCGACGGGGGACAGCTCTGCAACTAATGAAAAACTGTTTTTT. This translates into CASSYSTGDSSATNEKLFF.

The chain joins TRBV20-1 to TRBJ2-5, with D possibly being TRBD1 (6 bases). The germline V and J ends were trimmed by 6 bases and 5 bases, with 16 bases remaining between them. This CDR3 spans 13 amino acids. From germline, CDR1 is DFQATT and CDR2 SNEGSKA (reference sequence). This CDR3 is CSASRGAGETQYF. CDR3 DNA: TGCAGTGCAAGCAGGGGTGCAGGGGAGACCCAGTACTTC.

This clonotype was seen at least ten times. The CDR3: CASSPGVSGANVLTF. Here the CDR3 DNA reads TGTGCCAGCAGCCCCGGGGTTTCTGGGGCCAACGTCCTGACTTTC. V and J are TRBV7-6 and TRBJ2-6; TRBD2 might be the D (5 bases). CDR1 is SGHVS and CDR2 is FNYEAQ in the germline V gene. This CDR3 region has 15 residues. V dropped 5 bases and J dropped 1 base, with 9 bases sitting between them.

The table lists this clonotype with many counts. The chain couples TRBV7-8 to TRBJ2-6, with D hard to call. Trimming cost V 5 bases and J 0 bases, with 5 bases left between them. Germline CDR1 reads SGHVS; CDR2 reads FQNEAQ. The CDR3 length is 14 residues. CDR3 protein: CASSLYSGANVLTF. The CDR3, as DNA: TGTGCCAGCAGCCTATACTCTGGGGCCAACGTCCTGACTTTC.

V and J are TRBV29-1 and TRBJ2-1, with no clear D. Trimming removed 5 bases at V and 2 bases at J, with 10 bases between. CDR1 and CDR2 (germline): SQVTM, ANQGSEA. This CDR3 spans 13 amino acids. The CDR3 nucleotides read TGCAGCGTTCAAACACAACCCTACAATGAGCAGTTCTTC. Its translation is CSVQTQPYNEQFF.

The rearrangement links TRBV15 to TRBJ2-3; TRBD1 aligns across 7 bases. CDR3 length: 15 residues. Germline V lookup: CDR1 LNHNV, CDR2 YYDKDF (reference sequence). The V segment lost 3 bases and the J segment 2 bases; nucleotides outside the gene matches: 5. The CDR3 DNA follows: TGTGCCACCAGCAGTTGGACAGGCCACACAGATACGCAGTATTTT. Its translation is CATSSWTGHTDTQYF.

V gene TRBV7-8 combines with J gene TRBJ2-7, with TRBD2 matching 10 bases. The J segment lost 5 bases and the V segment lost 6 bases, leaving 7 bases of the junction unmatched. CDR1 is SGHVS and CDR2 is FQNEAQ in the germline V gene. The CDR3 has 14 residues. CDR3 amino acids: CASSSTSGNHEQYF. CDR3 in DNA: TGTGCCAGCAGTAGTACTAGCGGGAACCACGAGCAGTACTTC.

This clonotype turned up a few times. The gene calls are TRBV7-8 and TRBJ2-1; 9 bases agree with TRBD2. CDR1 is SGHVS, CDR2 FQNEAQ, per germline. The CDR3 is 14 residues long. V dropped 5 bases and J dropped 10; count of bases not matched to a gene: 9. Here the CDR3 DNA reads TGTGCCAGCAGCCCTTTAGCGGGAGACGGAGAGCAGTTCTTC. Translating gives CASSPLAGDGEQFF.

This clonotype was observed many times. The rearrangement links TRBV4-1 to TRBJ1-1; TRBD1 might be the D (6 bases). The CDR3 extends over 14 amino acids. The V end lost 2 bases, the J end lost 5 bases, and 12 bases lay between the germline ends. Germline lookup yields CDR1 MGHRA and CDR2 YSYEKL. The CDR3 DNA sequence: TGCGCCAGCAGCCAACCCCTACAGGGTACTGAAGCTTTCTTT. Amino acid sequence: CASSQPLQGTEAFF.

The V call is TRBV20-1, the J call TRBJ1-2; D is undetermined. Germline V gene data show CDR1 as DFQATT and CDR2 as SNEGSKA (reference sequence). The CDR3 length is 11 residues. Deletions cut 4 bases from V and 6 bases from J, with 9 bases between. This CDR3 reads CSATPTDGYTF. CDR3 bases: TGCAGTGCTACCCCCACCGATGGCTACACCTTC.

As concerns this clonotype: This clone may be a read error of a much larger clone one base away. The J gene is TRBJ2-5, the V gene TRBV25-1; the D gene could be TRBD1 or TRBD2 (7 bases each). The V end was cut by 3 bases, the J end by 7 bases, with 15 bases between. CDR1 is MGHDK, CDR2 SYGVNS, per germline. The CDR3 is 14 residues long. In DNA, the CDR3 is TGTGCCAGCAGTGATTCCCTCAGGGGGGGGACCCAGTACTTC. Translating gives CASSDSLRGGTQYF.

J is TRBJ1-1 and V is TRBV12-3 or TRBV12-4; no firm D call. CDR3 length equals 14 residues. Trimming left V 5 bases short and J 4 bases short, with 14 bases between. The DNA of the CDR3 is TGTGCCAGCAGTCTCTCCAGCAGGAGCACTGAAGCTTTCTTT. Encoded protein: CASSLSSRSTEAFF.

The V call is TRBV7-6, the J call TRBJ2-5, with D perhaps TRBD1 or TRBD2 (5 bases each). The CDR3 contains 16 residues. Looked up from germline, CDR1 is SGHVS and CDR2 is FNYEAQ. Between the trimmed V and J ends, which lost 5 bases and 5 bases, there was a span of 21 bases. The CDR3 sequence is CASSRGVSGPGETQYF. For the CDR3, the DNA is TGTGCCAGCAGCAGGGGAGTGAGCGGACCTGGGGAGACCCAGTACTTC.

This clonotype occurred many times. The gene calls are TRBV7-2 and TRBJ2-7; maybe TRBD2 (7 bases). With 5 bases removed from V and 7 bases from J, the gap between germline ends came to 18 bases. Germline CDR1 SGHTA, CDR2 FQGNSA. This CDR3 region has 14 residues. CDR3 nucleotides: TGTGCCAGCAGCGTTGGGGGGGGGCCCCGGGAGCAGTACTTC. Protein sequence: CASSVGGGPREQYF.

This chain links TRBV12-3 or TRBV12-4 with TRBJ1-5; D gene ambiguous. This CDR3 is built from 14 residues. Between the trimmed V and J ends, which lost 2 bases and 7 bases, there was a span of 12 bases. The CDR3 here is CASSLKTKRQPQHF. CDR3 nucleotides: TGTGCCAGCAGTTTAAAGACAAAGAGGCAGCCCCAGCATTTT.

V usage is TRBV25-1 and J usage is TRBJ1-2; 7 nucleotides line up with TRBD1. Per the germline V gene, CDR1 is MGHDK and CDR2 is SYGVNS. V shed 4 bases and J 3 bases; nucleotides not matched to a gene: 8. There are 15 residues in the CDR3. This CDR3 is CASSAGGGFDYGYTF. DNA for the CDR3: TGTGCCAGCAGTGCAGGGGGAGGATTCGACTATGGCTACACCTTC.

This clonotype occurred many times. The rearrangement uses TRBV14 and TRBJ1-4; D is uncertain. The V gene lost 0 bases and the J gene lost 5 bases, with 10 bases spanning the gap. CDR3 length equals 15 residues. Looked up from germline, CDR1 is SGHDN and CDR2 is FVKESK. The CDR3 region has the DNA TGTGCCAGCAGCCAAGATGCAGGTCGGAATGAAAAACTGTTTTTT. Protein: CASSQDAGRNEKLFF.

CDR3 nucleotide sequence: TGTGCCAGCAGCTTCCTCTTCTCCTACAATGAGCAGTTCTTC. This encodes CASSFLFSYNEQFF. The chain combines TRBV9 with TRBJ2-1; D unclear. CDR1 and CDR2 (germline): SGDLS, YYNGEE. V lost 4 bases and J lost 0, with 8 bases in between. The CDR3 extends over 14 amino acids. Supplemented by reference TRBV9 and TRBJ2-1, the full variable domain reads DSGVTQTPKHLITATGQRVTLRCSPRSGDLSVYWYQQSLDQGLQFLIQYYNGEERAKGNILERFSAQQFPDLHSELNLSSLELGDSALYFCASSFLFSYNEQFFGPGTRLTVL.

This clonotype was seen ten or more times. The J gene is TRBJ2-7, the V gene TRBV7-2; 8 bases match TRBD1. The CDR3 contains 15 residues. The V and J ends lost 3 bases and 1 base, in that order; junction bases with no gene match: 5. The germline CDR1 and CDR2 sequences are SGHTA and FQGNSA. The CDR3: CASSFGTGASYEQYF. As DNA, the CDR3 is TGTGCCAGCAGCTTTGGGACAGGCGCTTCCTACGAGCAGTACTTC.

This clonotype was found a few times. The rearrangement uses TRBV18 and TRBJ1-2, with D uncertain. This CDR3 comprises 13 residues. CDR1 KGHSH and CDR2 LQKENI come from the germline V gene. V was trimmed by 6 bases and J by 0 bases, leaving 8 bases between them. CDR3 sequence: CASSAHANYGYTF. CDR3 bases: TGTGCCAGCTCGGCTCATGCTAACTATGGCTACACCTTC.

The chain is built from TRBV5-1 and TRBJ2-7; 7 nucleotides agree with TRBD2. With 4 bases clipped from V and 7 bases from J, the junction kept 14 bases outside the gene matches. The CDR3 is 15 residues long. Germline assignment: CDR1 SGHRS and CDR2 YFSETQ. CDR3 bases: TGCGCCAGCAGCGTCGCTAGCGGTACCTACAATGAGCAGTACTTC. Its protein is CASSVASGTYNEQYF.